The 31 T cell receptor beta chains listed next were all sequenced from one sample in a study of blood T cells in healthy people across ages. For the second PCR, which ran for roughly 7 to 11 cycles, a sample-barcoded 5' primer and a J-beta primer mix were used. TCRdb used MiXCR to reprocess the 5' RACE reads, holding one entry per CDR3 protein. The profile shows 1.8 million or so distinct CDR3 sequences, about two fifths of them singletons. Sequenced material: blood. These TCRs come from a human donor in good health.

A few counts support this clonotype. The V call is TRBV29-1, the J call TRBJ1-6; no clear D gene. V lost 6 bases and J lost 3, with 12 bases in between. From germline, CDR1 is SQVTM and CDR2 ANQGSEA. The CDR3 sequence is 14 residues long. The DNA for the CDR3 is TGCAGCGTCCGGACCGAGGTCTATAATTCACCCCTCCACTTT. This gives the protein CSVRTEVYNSPLHF.

This clonotype has a handful of counts. V and J are TRBV2 and TRBJ2-7, with 8 bases fitting TRBD1. Unmatched junction bases numbered 8, after V lost 11 bases and J lost 2 bases. CDR1 and CDR2 from the germline V gene are SNHLY and FYNNEI. The CDR3 loop spans 13 amino acids. CDR3 sequence reads: CAGKTGVTYEQYF. The CDR3, as DNA: TGTGCCGGCAAGACAGGGGTAACCTACGAGCAGTACTTC.

This clonotype was counted a few times. V and J are TRBV9 and TRBJ2-5; 10 bases line up with TRBD2. Looked up from germline, CDR1 is SGDLS and CDR2 is YYNGEE. CDR3 length equals 14 residues. V gave up 6 bases and J gave up 2 bases; unmatched junction bases: 4. This chain's CDR3 is CASNQAGGQETQYF. CDR3 sequence (DNA): TGTGCCAGCAACCAAGCGGGGGGGCAAGAGACCCAGTACTTC.

This clonotype was seen more than once but under ten times. The chain uses TRBV4-3 and TRBJ2-1, with 12 nucleotides matching TRBD1. The V and J ends lost 3 bases and 7 bases, in that order; junction bases with no gene match: 10. In germline, CDR1 is LGHNA, CDR2 YSLEER. This CDR3 region has 17 residues. CDR3: CASSQGYSGQGANEQFF. The CDR3 region has the DNA TGCGCCAGCAGCCAGGGCTATTCGGGACAGGGGGCGAATGAGCAGTTCTTC.

This clonotype was observed a few times. The chain uses TRBV7-2 and TRBJ1-2, with D uncertain. This CDR3 contains 15 residues. Germline CDR1 is SGHTA and CDR2 is FQGNSA. The V gene lost 3 bases and the J gene lost 0 bases, with 11 bases spanning the gap. CDR3 sequence reads: CASSFSGITNYGYTF. The DNA for the CDR3 is TGTGCCAGCAGCTTTTCAGGAATCACTAACTATGGCTACACCTTC.

The table lists this clonotype with a few counts. The chain is built from TRBV28 and TRBJ2-3; no definite D call. The germline gives CDR1 MDHEN, CDR2 SYDVKM. This CDR3 region has 15 residues. V gave up 5 bases and J gave up 4 bases, with 16 bases separating them. The DNA for the CDR3 is TGTGCCAGCAGTCCCCCCAGAAGCTGGGCAGATACGCAGTATTTT. Translating gives CASSPPRSWADTQYF.

This clonotype was observed a handful of times. J is TRBJ2-1 and V is TRBV24-1, with a tentative D call TRBD2 (5 bases). Germline CDR1 is KGHDR and CDR2 is SFDVKD. V was clipped by 7 bases and J by 6 bases, with 9 bases between them. The CDR3 length is 12 residues. CDR3 amino acids: CATSRGLNEQFF. Written as DNA, the CDR3 is TGTGCCACCAGCCGCGGGCTCAATGAGCAGTTCTTC.

V usage is TRBV4-3 and J usage is TRBJ2-7; the D gene could be TRBD1 or TRBD2 (6 bases each). CDR3 length: 15 residues. The germline V and J ends were trimmed by 4 bases and 1 base, with 14 bases remaining between them. CDR1 and CDR2 from the germline V gene are LGHNA and YSLEER. The CDR3 region has the DNA TGCGCCAGCAGCCCCAGCCGGGGGCCATCCTACGAGCAGTACTTC. Amino acid sequence: CASSPSRGPSYEQYF.

The chain employs TRBV5-1 and TRBJ2-5, with 10 bases aligning to TRBD2. The tail of the sequence fits TRBJ2-1 better, so the J call may be wrong. This CDR3 spans 15 amino acids. Germline V gene lookup returns CDR1 SGHRS and CDR2 YFSETQ. CDR3 DNA sequence: TGCGCCAGCAGCTCGACCCTAGCGGGGGTGGAGACCCAGTTCTTC. Encoded protein: CASSSTLAGVETQFF.

The rearrangement joins TRBV24-1 to TRBJ2-5, with D perhaps matching TRBD1 (5 bases). Near its end, the DNA agrees better with TRBJ2-7, so the J call may be wrong. The CDR3 has 14 amino acids. Germline V CDR1 and CDR2: KGHDR, SFDVKD. CDR3 nucleotides: TGTGCCACCATTAGGCGTGGACACCTCTACGAGCAGTACTTC. Its protein product is CATIRRGHLYEQYF.

This clonotype was counted at least ten times. The chain carries TRBV29-1 and TRBJ2-1; TRBD1 matches 9 bases. The CDR3 length is 14 residues. Germline lookup yields CDR1 SQVTM and CDR2 ANQGSEA. V trimming: 4 bases; J trimming: 6 bases; junction bases outside the gene matches: 7. The CDR3 loop reads CSVVGGQGFNEQFF. CDR3 sequence (DNA): TGCAGCGTTGTTGGGGGACAGGGCTTCAATGAGCAGTTCTTC.

This clonotype came up many times. This chain uses TRBV6-2 or TRBV6-3 with TRBJ2-2; D gene ambiguous. The CDR3 contains 12 residues. The germline gives CDR1 MNHEY, CDR2 SVGEGT. Deletions cut 4 bases from V and 3 bases from J, with 3 bases between. The CDR3 coding sequence is TGTGCCAGCAGTTCCGACACCGGGGAGCTGTTTTTT. It is translated as CASSSDTGELFF.

The chain recombines TRBV4-3 with TRBJ2-2, with 10 bases matching TRBD1. The CDR3 is 17 residues long. CDR1 and CDR2 (germline): LGHNA, YSLEER. V lost 3 bases, J lost 4 bases, and 8 bases stayed unmatched. CDR3 bases: TGCGCCAGCAGCCAGCTGCCGGGACAGGGGACCACCGGGGAGCTGTTTTTT. Its protein is CASSQLPGQGTTGELFF.

The chain employs TRBV7-2 and TRBJ1-4, with D hard to call. The CDR3 runs 14 residues. Germline V gene lookup returns CDR1 SGHTA and CDR2 FQGNSA. V lost 0 bases to trimming and J lost 7 bases, with 9 bases between them. The CDR3 DNA reads as TGTGCCAGCAGCTTAGCCGGGATTGGTGAAAAACTGTTTTTT. Its protein product is CASSLAGIGEKLFF.

The chain links TRBV11-1 to TRBJ2-5; D perhaps matches TRBD2 (6 bases). The CDR3 extends over 16 amino acids. In germline, CDR1 is SGHAT, CDR2 FQDESV (reference sequence). With 5 bases removed from V and 5 bases from J, the gap between germline ends came to 21 bases. For the CDR3, the DNA is TGTGCCAGCAGCCCAGGGCTCGGCCTACGGGAGGAGACCCAGTACTTC. It encodes CASSPGLGLREETQYF. Based on the CDR3 plus reference TRBV11-1 and TRBJ2-5, the full variable domain is EAEVAQSPRYKITEKSQAVAFWCDPISGHATLYWYRQILGQGPELLVQFQDESVVDDSQLPKDRFSAERLKGVDSTLKIQPAELGDSAMYLCASSPGLGLREETQYFGPGTRLLVL.

This clonotype was observed a few times. The J gene is TRBJ2-1, the V gene TRBV5-1; 9 bases line up with TRBD1. Trimming at V came to 0 bases and at J to 9 bases, leaving 7 bases not matched to a gene. Germline CDR1 and CDR2: SGHRS and YFSETQ. This CDR3 is 15 amino acids long. This CDR3 reads CASSLGDRDPPEQFF. The CDR3 DNA reads as TGCGCCAGCAGCTTGGGGGACAGGGATCCCCCTGAGCAGTTCTTC.

The chain carries TRBV20-1 and TRBJ2-1; 8 positions agree with TRBD2. The CDR3 consists of 15 residues. Germline V gene sequence: CDR1 DFQATT, CDR2 SNEGSKA (reference sequence). The junction had 9 bases not matched to a gene; V was cut back by 6 bases and J by 2 bases. CDR3 nucleotides: TGCAGTGCCCCCAACGGGGGGGAGGCCTACAATGAGCAGTTCTTC. It is translated as CSAPNGGEAYNEQFF.

V usage is TRBV20-1 and J usage is TRBJ2-1; 7 nucleotides align to TRBD2. Germline V gene lookup returns CDR1 DFQATT and CDR2 SNEGSKA (reference sequence). V lost 6 bases, J lost 2 bases, and 16 bases stayed unmatched. CDR3 length equals 17 residues. The DNA of the CDR3 is TGCAGTGCCCTACTTTTCACAGCGGGATCGACCTACAATGAGCAGTTCTTC. Its translation is CSALLFTAGSTYNEQFF.

The chain links TRBV6-5 to TRBJ1-5; 7 nucleotides line up with TRBD1. CDR1 and CDR2 (germline): MNHEY, SVGAGI. Trimming removed 7 bases from V and 0 bases from J; junction bases left unmatched: 9. The length of the CDR3 is 16 residues. Written as DNA, the CDR3 is TGTGCCAGCAAAGAACTCACAGGGGTTAGCAATCAGCCCCAGCATTTT. Protein sequence: CASKELTGVSNQPQHF.

V gene TRBV11-1 combines with J gene TRBJ2-6, with no clear D. The V gene's germline CDR1 is SGHAT and CDR2 FQDESV (reference sequence). This CDR3 is 17 amino acids long. V lost 5 bases and J 4 bases, leaving 18 bases between the germline ends. The DNA for the CDR3 is TGTGCCAGCAGCGCCTCAGAGTACCTGGGGGGGGCCAACGTCCTGACTTTC. Its protein product is CASSASEYLGGANVLTF. The full variable domain, its missing parts supplied by reference TRBV11-1 and TRBJ2-6, is EAEVAQSPRYKITEKSQAVAFWCDPISGHATLYWYRQILGQGPELLVQFQDESVVDDSQLPKDRFSAERLKGVDSTLKIQPAELGDSAMYLCASSASEYLGGANVLTFGAGSRLTVL.

With regard to this clonotype: This may be a read error, as it is one base from a much larger clone. The V gene is TRBV18, the J gene TRBJ2-5; TRBD2 is a possible D gene (5 bases). CDR3 size: 14 residues. The germline V gene encodes CDR1 KGHSH and CDR2 LQKENI. Written as DNA, the CDR3 is TGTGCCAGCTCTCCTGGACTCCTACAAGAGACCCGGTACTTC. This translates into CASSPGLLQETRYF. The variable domain in full, completed from reference TRBV18 and TRBJ2-5, reads NAGVMQNPRHLVRRRGQEARLRCSPMKGHSHVYWYRQLPEEGLKFMVYLQKENIIDESGMPKERFSAEFPKEGPSILRIQQVVRGDSAAYFCASSPGLLQETRYFGPGTRLLVL.

This chain connects TRBV6-2 or TRBV6-3 to TRBJ2-7; D call uncertain. Germline V gene lookup returns CDR1 MNHEY and CDR2 SVGEGT. The CDR3 spans 14 residues. V gave up 10 bases and J gave up 0 bases, with 16 bases separating them. The CDR3 DNA follows: TGTGCCACCCAATCCAGCGCCAGCTCCTACGAGCAGTACTTC. Amino acid sequence: CATQSSASSYEQYF.

Notes on this clonotype: One end of the junction varies from germline; a read error may be responsible. The CDR3 protein is CAGSLTPGGPYYNEQFF. The DNA for the CDR3 is TGTGCCGGCAGCTTGACCCCGGGGGGGCCTTACTACAATGAGCAGTTCTTC. The gene calls are TRBV7-2 and TRBJ2-1; 8 bases match TRBD2. Germline-derived CDR1 and CDR2 are SGHTA and FQGNSA. The CDR3 runs to 17 residues.

This chain joins TRBV10-3 and TRBJ2-3; a weak D match, TRBD2 (5 bases). V was pared by 9 bases and J by 8 bases, with 24 bases between. The CDR3 is 15 amino acids. CDR1 and CDR2 from the germline V gene are ENHRY and SYGVKD. CDR3 in amino acids: CAIESGSSLLSTQYF. The CDR3 coding sequence is TGTGCCATAGAATCGGGATCCTCGTTACTCAGTACGCAGTATTTT.

The chain has TRBV2 and TRBJ2-1; D unresolved. The CDR3 spans 12 residues. The germline V gene encodes CDR1 SNHLY and CDR2 FYNNEI. The V end lost 1 base, the J end lost 13 bases, and 11 bases lay between the germline ends. CDR3 nucleotide sequence: TGTGCCAGCAGTGAAGATGTCGGTATCCAGTTCTTC. This codes for CASSEDVGIQFF.

The chain uses TRBV10-3 and TRBJ2-5; 11 bases are a match to TRBD2. Germline values: CDR1 ENHRY, CDR2 SYGVKD. The V and J ends lost 6 bases and 3 bases, in that order; junction bases with no gene match: 6. The CDR3 length is 15 residues. DNA of the CDR3: TGTGCCATCAGCCTCCAACTAGCGGGGGAAGAGACCCAGTACTTC. Translating gives CAISLQLAGEETQYF.

Of note for this clonotype: A read error may explain this, as a much larger clone is one base away. The genes are TRBV10-3 and TRBJ2-3, with D possibly matching TRBD2 (5 bases). CDR3 length equals 13 residues. Looked up from germline, CDR1 is ENHRY and CDR2 is SYGVKD. CDR3 bases: TGTACCATCAGTGAGTCCGGGGCAGATACGCAGTATTTT. This sequence encodes CTISESGADTQYF.

The genes are TRBV3-1 and TRBJ2-5, with a tentative D call TRBD2 (6 bases). The length of the CDR3 is 13 residues. Germline values: CDR1 LGHDT, CDR2 YNNKEL (reference sequence). Trimming cost V 4 bases and J 11 bases, with 17 bases left between them. The CDR3 region is CASSPGLYYKQYF. For the CDR3, the DNA is TGTGCCAGCAGCCCGGGACTCTACTACAAGCAGTACTTC.

V gene TRBV5-5 combines with J gene TRBJ2-1; D not certain. CDR1 SGHKS and CDR2 YYEKEE come from the germline V gene (reference sequence). Trimming left V 2 bases short and J 5 bases short, with 17 bases between. The CDR3 is 16 residues long. CDR3 in amino acids: CASSLVTATANNEQFF. The CDR3 nucleotides read TGTGCCAGCAGCTTAGTAACAGCCACGGCTAACAATGAGCAGTTCTTC. Complete variable domain (other parts from reference TRBV5-5 and TRBJ2-1): DAGVTQSPTHLIKTRGQQVTLRCSPISGHKSVSWYQQVLGQGPQFIFQYYEKEERGRGNFPDRFSARQFPNYSSELNVNALLLGDSALYLCASSLVTATANNEQFFGPGTRLTVL.

This clonotype has at least ten counts. The chain employs TRBV24-1 and TRBJ2-3; 7 bases line up with TRBD1. The CDR3 consists of 13 residues. Germline CDR1 KGHDR, CDR2 SFDVKD. V was clipped by 9 bases and J by 5 bases; unmatched bases: 7. The CDR3 bases are TGTGCCACCTCCCGCGACAGGGTAGATACGCAGTATTTT. It codes for CATSRDRVDTQYF.

The gene calls are TRBV12-3 or TRBV12-4 and TRBJ1-1; TRBD1 might be the D (6 bases). This CDR3 spans 14 amino acids. The V and J ends lost 7 bases and 1 base respectively, with 13 bases between them. CDR3 sequence reads: CASTDHRENTEAFF. DNA of the CDR3: TGTGCCAGCACCGATCACAGGGAGAACACTGAAGCTTTCTTT.